A single count supports the clone carrying this T cell receptor (beta chain). CDR1 is MNHEY and CDR2 is SMNVEV in the germline V gene (reference sequence). Trimming took off 0 bases at V and 0 bases at J, with 3 bases between the two ends. CDR3 size: 14 residues. The data were taken from a study of blood T cell repertoires in COVID-19. Using immunoSEQ multiplex PCR, the repertoire was profiled, and TCRdb retains in-frame clones only, with some absent. The sample gives about 200,000 clones, about 84% of which show up once; about 7.8% is in the top ten. Material: peripheral blood. The origin of this receptor is a woman at least 80 years old with COVID-19, enrolled during active disease. The chain joins TRBV27 to TRBJ1-3, with unresolved D. The CDR3 sequence: CASSLSSSGNTIYF. The CDR3 DNA reads as TGTGCCAGCAGTTTATCTAGCTCTGGAAACACCATATATTTT.